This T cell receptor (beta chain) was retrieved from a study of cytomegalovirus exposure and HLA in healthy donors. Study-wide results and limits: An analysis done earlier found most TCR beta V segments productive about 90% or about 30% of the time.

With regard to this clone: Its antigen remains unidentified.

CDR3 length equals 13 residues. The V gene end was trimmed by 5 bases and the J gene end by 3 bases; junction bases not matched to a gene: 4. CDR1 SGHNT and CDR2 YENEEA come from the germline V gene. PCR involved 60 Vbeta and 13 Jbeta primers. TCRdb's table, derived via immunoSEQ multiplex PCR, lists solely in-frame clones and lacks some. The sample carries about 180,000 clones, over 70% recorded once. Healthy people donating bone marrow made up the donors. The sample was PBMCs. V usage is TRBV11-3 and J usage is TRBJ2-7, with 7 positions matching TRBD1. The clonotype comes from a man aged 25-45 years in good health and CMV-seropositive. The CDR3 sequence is CASSQGTVYEQYF. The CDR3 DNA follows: TGTGCCAGCAGCCAAGGGACAGTCTACGAGCAGTACTTC.